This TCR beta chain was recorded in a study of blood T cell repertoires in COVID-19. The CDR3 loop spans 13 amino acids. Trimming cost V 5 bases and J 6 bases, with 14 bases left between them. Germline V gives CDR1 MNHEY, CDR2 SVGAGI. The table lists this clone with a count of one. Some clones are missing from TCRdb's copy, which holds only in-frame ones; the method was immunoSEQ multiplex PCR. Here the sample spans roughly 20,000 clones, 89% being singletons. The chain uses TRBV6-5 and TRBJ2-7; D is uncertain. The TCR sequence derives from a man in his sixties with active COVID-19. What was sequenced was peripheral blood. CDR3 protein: CASSRTGFFEQYF. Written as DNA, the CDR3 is TGTGCCAGCAGTCGAACCGGGTTCTTCGAGCAGTACTTC.